The clone carrying this T cell receptor beta chain has only a few counts. Its antigen is currently unknown. With 1 base removed from V and 3 bases from J, the gap between germline ends came to 13 bases. CDR1 is PRHDT and CDR2 is FYEKMQ in the germline V gene (reference sequence). This CDR3 is 15 amino acids long. Using RNA transcripts as the source, TCR beta CDR3 regions were amplified. Researchers ran a first-round RT-PCR on the TCR CDR3 using the HTBI primer set. TCRdb passed the multiplex PCR reads through MiXCR, listing each CDR3 protein once. The profile covers some 760,000 distinct CDR3 sequences, with less than 15% appearing a single time and about 10% taken by the ten largest. The data stem from a study of T cells in Graves' hyperthyroidism and ophthalmopathy. When ophthalmopathy did not progress within 18 months, Graves' hyperthyroidism was considered stable. It was 8.5 to 10 ml of fresh peripheral blood that supplied the PBMCs.

Findings and caveats of the study: In the analysis, a 13 V-J model separated ophthalmopathy from stable hyperthyroidism.

The TCR was taken from a woman younger than 30 with Graves' hyperthyroidism. The sequencing input was blood. The gene calls are TRBV13 and TRBJ2-7; no clear D. The CDR3 coding sequence is TGTGCCAGCAGCTTAGCTGGGAACCTCCTCTACGAGCAGTACTTC. It codes for CASSLAGNLLYEQYF.